The subject of this entry is one T cell receptor beta chain. Generated by immunoSEQ multiplex PCR, the TCRdb table keeps only in-frame clones and is missing some. Of roughly 92,000 clones listed, roughly 90% are singletons. The data originate from a study of OX40 agonist ivuxolimab in advanced cancers. Germline CDR1 reads SGHRS; CDR2 reads YFSETQ. This CDR3 has 16 amino acids. The V end was cut by 3 bases, the J end by 2 bases, with 17 bases between. Specimen: CD4+ or CD8+ T cells sorted from blood, collected in a trial of the OX40 agonist ivuxolimab. This chain uses TRBV5-1 with TRBJ1-1, with a weak D call TRBD1 (6 bases). The receptor's source is an adult with an advanced solid tumor such as melanoma, head and neck, liver or kidney cancer. CDR3 sequence (DNA): TGCGCCAGCAGCTCCGGGGGCGGCTTACTTAACACTGAAGCTTTCTTT. As protein: CASSSGGGLLNTEAFF.